This T cell receptor beta chain was retrieved from a study of blood T cell repertoires in COVID-19. Germline lookup yields CDR1 LNHDA and CDR2 SQIVND (reference sequence). After removal of 10 bases from V and 4 bases from J, the junction contained 12 bases not matched to a gene. The CDR3 totals 15 residues. Profiling relied on immunoSEQ multiplex PCR, and the TCRdb table lists in-frame clones only, not all of them. The sample has 70,000 to 90,000 clones, around 88% seen once. The sample taken for sequencing was PBMCs or T cells enriched from blood (not recorded which). V usage is TRBV19 and J usage is TRBJ1-2; 10 bases line up with TRBD1. The clonotype originates from a woman in her forties or fifties with acute COVID-19. The CDR3 DNA reads as TGTGCCACCTCCACCCGGGACAGGGGTGGCTATGGCTACACCTTC. It translates to CATSTRDRGGYGYTF.